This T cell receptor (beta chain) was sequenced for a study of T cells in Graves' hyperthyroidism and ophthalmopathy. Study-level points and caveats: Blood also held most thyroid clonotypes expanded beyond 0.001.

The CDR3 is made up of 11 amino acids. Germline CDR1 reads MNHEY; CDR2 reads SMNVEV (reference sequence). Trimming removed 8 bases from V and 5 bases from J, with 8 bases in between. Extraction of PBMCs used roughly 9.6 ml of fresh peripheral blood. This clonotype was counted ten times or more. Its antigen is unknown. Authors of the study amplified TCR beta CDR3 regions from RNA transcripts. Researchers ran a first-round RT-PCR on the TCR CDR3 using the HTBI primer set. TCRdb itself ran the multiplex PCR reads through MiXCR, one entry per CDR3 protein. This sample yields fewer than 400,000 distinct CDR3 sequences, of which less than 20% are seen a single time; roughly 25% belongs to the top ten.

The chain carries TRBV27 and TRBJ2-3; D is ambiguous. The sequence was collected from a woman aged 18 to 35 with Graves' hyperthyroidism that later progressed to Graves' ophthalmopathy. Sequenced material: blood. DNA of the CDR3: TGTGCCAGCCGGCAAGTAGATACGCAGTATTTT. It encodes CASRQVDTQYF.